This TCR beta chain was sequenced in a study of cytomegalovirus exposure and HLA in healthy donors. Study findings and constraints: According to a later analysis, most TCR beta chains associated with CMV appeared HLA-restricted. Sequencing depth roughly uniform across donors was assumed in presence/absence analyses. As was reported, the classifier diagnosed cytomegalovirus status with high specificity and sensitivity. Because they were indistinguishable, some V segments, including TRBV6-2 and TRBV6-3, were excluded.

Losses at the gene ends were 7 bases for V and 4 bases for J; bases not matched to a gene: 13. CDR1 is SNHLY and CDR2 is FYNNEI in the germline V gene. The CDR3 is 15 amino acids. PCR used 60 Vbeta primers and 13 Jbeta primers. Produced via immunoSEQ multiplex PCR; TCRdb's table is partial and in-frame only. The data contain over 150,000 clones, about 68% of them singletons. In this sample, this clone turned up a few times. The antigen is undetermined. The sequenced sample was PBMCs. The genes are TRBV2 and TRBJ2-7, with 7 positions matching TRBD1. The TCR sequence derives from a man aged 18 to 30 in good health and CMV-seronegative. The CDR3 DNA follows: TGTGCCAGCAAGGACAGGAGGCTTTATGGTTACGAGCAGTACTTC. Encoded protein: CASKDRRLYGYEQYF.